This T cell receptor (beta chain) was retrieved from a study of T cell responses to AZD1222 COVID-19 vaccine. Notes on the study in general: None of the repertoires were sampled until the peak T cell response had passed. Clonal diversity may have been underestimated, and the donors were mostly white British, with more females than males. Nearly half of spike-specific TCRs reportedly target unmutated variant regions. Only a handful of AZD1222 recipients, six or seven in all, had baseline seropositivity.

The CDR3 has 15 amino acids. CDR1 is SNHLY, CDR2 FYNNEI, per germline. Trimming at V came to 5 bases and at J to 1 base, leaving 1 base not matched to a gene. About this clone: Its specificity is unknown.

Measured with immunoSEQ multiplex PCR; TCRdb has only the in-frame clones, and not every one. This sample carries just under 90,000 clones, around 88% of them seen once, and the ten largest clones take about 9.4%. Sequences were derived from peripheral blood, sampled on day 0 of MenACWY control vaccination. The source is an adult in good health. The chain uses TRBV2 and TRBJ2-2; 10 positions agree with TRBD2. The CDR3 spells CASSIAGGNTGELFF. As DNA, the CDR3 is TGTGCCAGCAGTATAGCGGGGGGGAACACCGGGGAGCTGTTTTTT.